The source of this T cell receptor beta chain is a study of T cells in tuberculosis. Method: immunoSEQ multiplex PCR; TCRdb's copy keeps in-frame clones and lacks some. The sample shows tens of thousands of clones, roughly 92% of them seen only once. The length of the CDR3 is 14 residues. From germline, CDR1 is LGHNT and CDR2 FRNRAP. Trimming left V 6 bases short and J 1 base short, with 12 bases between. Whole-study findings and limits: Smaller alpha distances in active tuberculosis partly reflected shorter CDR3-alpha lengths.

Of note for this clone: Its antigen is still unknown.

The source material was PBMCs. The chain couples TRBV12-5 to TRBJ1-1; TRBD1 is a possible D gene (6 bases). The source is a donor under 30 with latent tuberculosis or without tuberculosis infection. Some clones in this sample may be carry-over from other donors' samples. CDR3 protein: CASGPGQTNTEAFF. CDR3 bases: TGTGCTAGTGGCCCCGGACAGACGAACACTGAAGCTTTCTTT.